The present T cell receptor beta chain was sequenced within a study of early T cells in non-severe SARS-CoV-2 infection. The overall study: Bulk RNA from unsorted whole blood was sequenced; chains were unpaired.

cDNA molecules, individually, were tagged with unique molecular identifiers. TCRdb fed the 5' RACE reads into MiXCR, producing one record per CDR3 protein. The sample records fewer than 30,000 distinct CDR3 sequences, roughly 5% being singletons. Findings and limits, study-wide: Matching against VDJdb likely underestimated virus-specific expansions, favoring anti-spike CD8.

CDR3 size: 14 residues. J was trimmed by 3 bases and V by 1 base; bases with no gene match: 3. Germline V gives CDR1 SGHRS, CDR2 YFSETQ. Of note for this clonotype: As yet, its antigen is unknown.

Sequenced input: whole blood. V is TRBV5-1 and J is TRBJ2-5; TRBD1 aligns across 7 bases. This TCR came from an adult who was a healthcare worker with PCR-confirmed SARS-CoV-2 infection or an uninfected control (not recorded which). This chain's CDR3 is CASSLSGTEETQYF. The CDR3 region has the DNA TGCGCCAGCAGCTTGTCCGGGACAGAAGAGACCCAGTACTTC.